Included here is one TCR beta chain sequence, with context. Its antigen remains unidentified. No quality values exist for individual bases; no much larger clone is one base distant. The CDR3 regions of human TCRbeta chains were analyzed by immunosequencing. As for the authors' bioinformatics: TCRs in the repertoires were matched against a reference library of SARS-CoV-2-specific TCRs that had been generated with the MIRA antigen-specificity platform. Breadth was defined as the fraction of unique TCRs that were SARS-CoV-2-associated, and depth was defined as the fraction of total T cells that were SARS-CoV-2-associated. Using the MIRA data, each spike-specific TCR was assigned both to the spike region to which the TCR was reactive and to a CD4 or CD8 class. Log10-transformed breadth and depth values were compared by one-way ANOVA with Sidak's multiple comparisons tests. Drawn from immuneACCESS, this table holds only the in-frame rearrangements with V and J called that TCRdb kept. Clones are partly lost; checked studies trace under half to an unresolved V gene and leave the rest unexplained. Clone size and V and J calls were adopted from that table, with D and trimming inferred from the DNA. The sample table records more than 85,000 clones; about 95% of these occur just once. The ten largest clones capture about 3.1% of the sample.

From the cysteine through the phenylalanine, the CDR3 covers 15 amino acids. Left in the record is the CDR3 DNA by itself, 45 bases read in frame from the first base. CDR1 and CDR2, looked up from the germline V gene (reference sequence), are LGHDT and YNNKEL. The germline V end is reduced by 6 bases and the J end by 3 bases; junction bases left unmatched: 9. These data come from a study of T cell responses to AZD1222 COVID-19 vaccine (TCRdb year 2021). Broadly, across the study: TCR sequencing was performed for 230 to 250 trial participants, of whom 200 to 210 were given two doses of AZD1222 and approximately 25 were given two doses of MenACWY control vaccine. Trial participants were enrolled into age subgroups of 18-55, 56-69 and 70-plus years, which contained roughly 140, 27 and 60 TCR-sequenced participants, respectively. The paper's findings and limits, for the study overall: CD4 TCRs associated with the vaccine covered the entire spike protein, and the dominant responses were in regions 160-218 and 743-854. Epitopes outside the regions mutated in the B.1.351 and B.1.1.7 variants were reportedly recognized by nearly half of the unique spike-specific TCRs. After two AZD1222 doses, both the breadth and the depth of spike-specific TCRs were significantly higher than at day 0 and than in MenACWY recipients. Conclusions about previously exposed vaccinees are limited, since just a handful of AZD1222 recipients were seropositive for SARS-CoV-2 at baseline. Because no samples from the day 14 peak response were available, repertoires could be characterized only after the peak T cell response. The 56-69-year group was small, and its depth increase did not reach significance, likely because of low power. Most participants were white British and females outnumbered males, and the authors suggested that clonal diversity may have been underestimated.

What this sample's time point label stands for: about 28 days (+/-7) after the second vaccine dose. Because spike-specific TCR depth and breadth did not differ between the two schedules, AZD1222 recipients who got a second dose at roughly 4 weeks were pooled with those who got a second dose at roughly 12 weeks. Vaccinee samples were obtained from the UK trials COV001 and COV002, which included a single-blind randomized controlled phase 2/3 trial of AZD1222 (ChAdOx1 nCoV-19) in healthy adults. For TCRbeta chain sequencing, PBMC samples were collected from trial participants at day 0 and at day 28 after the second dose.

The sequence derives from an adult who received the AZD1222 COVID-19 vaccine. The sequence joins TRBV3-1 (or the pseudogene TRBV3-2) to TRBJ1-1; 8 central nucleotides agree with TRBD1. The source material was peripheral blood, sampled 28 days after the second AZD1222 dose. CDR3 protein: CASRTNLQGDTEAFF. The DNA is TGTGCCAGCAGAACTAATCTACAGGGGGACACTGAAGCTTTCTTT.